The TCR beta chain under discussion was sequenced for a study of blood T cell repertoires in COVID-19. The data were produced by immunoSEQ multiplex PCR, yet TCRdb's version contains in-frame clones alone and is incomplete. The top ten hold roughly 3.5% of the sample, which has more than 100,000 clones, just over 85% seen once. This CDR3 has 15 residues. The rearrangement links TRBV1 to TRBJ2-7; the D call in the table, TRBD2, was not verified against the DNA. TRBV1 is shown as a pseudogene. What was sequenced was peripheral blood. The sequence derives from a human donor in a cohort sampled during active COVID-19. The DNA for the CDR3 is TGCACCAGCAGCCAAGGAGGGCCGGGGTCCTACGAGCAGTACTTC. This encodes CTSSQGGPGSYEQYF.